This T cell receptor beta chain is drawn from a study of blood T cell repertoires in COVID-19. As for the study in general: Sources were T cells, B-cell-depleted T cells, or PBMCs; the material itself was cDNA or gDNA.

The V end was cut by 1 base, the J end by 0 bases, with 7 bases between. Germline CDR1 SGHVS, CDR2 FNYEAQ. This CDR3 is 15 amino acids long. Methods used by the authors: Amplified reference gene primers provided the basis for estimating nucleated cell counts. Profiled with immunoSEQ multiplex PCR; TCRdb holds only in-frame clones, not every one. V, J and clone size are those of that table, while D and trimming were read from the DNA. Altogether roughly 100,000 clones are present, approximately 87% being singletons, with the ten largest covering 10% to 15%. The origin of this receptor is a human donor in a cohort sampled during active or convalescent COVID-19. Sequenced input: peripheral blood. The chain joins TRBV7-6 to TRBJ2-1; D remains unclear. CDR3 nucleotides: TGTGCCAGCAGCTTAGGATTGAGCTCCTACAATGAGCAGTTCTTC. This gives the protein CASSLGLSSYNEQFF.